This passage covers 5 T cell receptor beta chains from one sample sequenced in a study of T cell responses to AZD1222 COVID-19 vaccine. Profiling relied on immunoSEQ multiplex PCR, and the TCRdb table lists in-frame clones only, not all of them. Of approximately 140,000 clones in the sample, around 93% were seen once. The starting material was peripheral blood, obtained on day 0 of AZD1222 vaccination. The receptors derive from an adult in good health.

This rearrangement joins TRBV14 to TRBJ1-3, with D possibly being TRBD1 (6 bases). The germline V gene has CDR1 SGHDN and CDR2 FVKESK. The CDR3 contains 18 residues. V shed 0 bases and J shed 0 bases, with 15 bases lying between them. CDR3 protein: CASSQDPRQGSSGNTIYF. The CDR3 coding sequence is TGTGCCAGCAGCCAAGATCCCCGGCAGGGGAGCTCTGGAAACACCATATATTTT.

V and J are TRBV6-5 and TRBJ2-3, with D maybe TRBD2 (5 bases). Germline values: CDR1 MNHEY, CDR2 SVGAGI. Trimming shortened V by 11 bases and J by 5 bases, and 20 bases separated the two germline ends. CDR3 size: 14 residues. Written as DNA, the CDR3 is TGTGCCGGCGGAAGCGGAGAAAACAGAGATACGCAGTATTTT. This sequence encodes CAGGSGENRDTQYF.

The chain links TRBV5-1 to TRBJ1-2; 10 nucleotides agree with TRBD1. With V trimmed by 4 bases and J by 5 bases, 11 bases remained unmatched. Germline V CDR1 and CDR2: SGHRS, YFSETQ. The CDR3 loop spans 16 amino acids. This CDR3 is CASSPTSGTGVYGYTF. The CDR3 region has the DNA TGCGCCAGCAGCCCGACCTCCGGGACAGGGGTATATGGCTACACCTTC.

The chain employs TRBV2 and TRBJ1-2; D might be TRBD1 (5 bases). The CDR3 has 13 amino acids. Germline CDR1 reads SNHLY; CDR2 reads FYNNEI. Trimming left V 4 bases short and J 8 bases short, with 14 bases between. CDR3: CASSGTPGGGYTF. Written as DNA, the CDR3 is TGTGCCAGCAGTGGGACACCCGGGGGAGGCTACACCTTC.

The chain couples TRBV7-8 to TRBJ2-3, with 8 bases matching TRBD2. CDR3 length: 14 amino acids. CDR1 and CDR2 (germline): SGHVS, FQNEAQ. Trimming removed 11 bases from V and 0 bases from J; junction bases left unmatched: 7. For the CDR3, the DNA is TGTGCCGGCAAAGCGGGAGTTAGCACAGATACGCAGTATTTT. Its protein product is CAGKAGVSTDTQYF. The full variable domain, rest sourced from reference TRBV7-8 and TRBJ2-3, is GAGVSQSPRYKVAKRGQDVALRCDPISGHVSLFWYQQALGQGPEFLTYFQNEAQLDKSGLPSDRFFAERPEGSVSTLKIQRTQQEDSAVYLCAGKAGVSTDTQYFGPGTRLTVL.